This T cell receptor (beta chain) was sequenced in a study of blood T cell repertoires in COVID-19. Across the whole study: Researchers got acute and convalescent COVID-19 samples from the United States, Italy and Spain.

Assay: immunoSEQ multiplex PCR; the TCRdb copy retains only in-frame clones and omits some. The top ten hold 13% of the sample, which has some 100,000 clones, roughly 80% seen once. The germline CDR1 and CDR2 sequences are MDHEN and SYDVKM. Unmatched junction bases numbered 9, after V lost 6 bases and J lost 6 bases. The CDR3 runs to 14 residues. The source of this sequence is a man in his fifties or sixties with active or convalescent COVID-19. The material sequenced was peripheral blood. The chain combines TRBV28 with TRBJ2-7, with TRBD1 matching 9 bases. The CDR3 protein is CASRFGTGSLEQYF. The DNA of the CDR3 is TGTGCCAGCAGATTCGGGACAGGGAGCCTCGAGCAGTACTTC.